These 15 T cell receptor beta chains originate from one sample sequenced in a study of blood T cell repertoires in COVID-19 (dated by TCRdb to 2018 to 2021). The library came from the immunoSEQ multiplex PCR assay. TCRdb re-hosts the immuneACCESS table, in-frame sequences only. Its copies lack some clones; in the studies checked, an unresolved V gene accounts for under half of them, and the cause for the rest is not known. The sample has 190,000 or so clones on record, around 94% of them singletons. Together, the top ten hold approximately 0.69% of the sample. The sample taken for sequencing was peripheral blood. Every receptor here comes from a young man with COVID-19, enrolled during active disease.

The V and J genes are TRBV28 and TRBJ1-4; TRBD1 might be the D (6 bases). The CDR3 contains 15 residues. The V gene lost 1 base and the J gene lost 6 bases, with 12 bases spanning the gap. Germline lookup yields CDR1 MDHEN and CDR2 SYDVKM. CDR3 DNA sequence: TGTGCCAGCAGTTTATTCGGGGGGGCTGATGAAAAACTGTTTTTT. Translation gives CASSLFGGADEKLFF. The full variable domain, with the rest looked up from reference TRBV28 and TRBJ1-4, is DVKVTQSSRYLVKRTGEKVFLECVQDMDHENMFWYRQDPGLGLRLIYFSYDVKMKEKGDIPEGYSVSREKKERFSLILESASTNQTSMYLCASSLFGGADEKLFFGSGTQLSVL.

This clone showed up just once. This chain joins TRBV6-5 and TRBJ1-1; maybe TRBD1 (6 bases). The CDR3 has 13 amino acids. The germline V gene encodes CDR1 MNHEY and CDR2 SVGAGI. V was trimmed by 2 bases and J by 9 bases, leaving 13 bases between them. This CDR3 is CASSYAHDRQAFF. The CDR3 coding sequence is TGTGCCAGCAGTTACGCCCACGACAGGCAAGCTTTCTTT.

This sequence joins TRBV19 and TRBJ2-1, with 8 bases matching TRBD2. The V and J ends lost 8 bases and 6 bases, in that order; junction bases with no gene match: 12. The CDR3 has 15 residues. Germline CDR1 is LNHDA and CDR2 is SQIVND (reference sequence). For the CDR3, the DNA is TGTGCCAGTGAAGTAGGCGGGGGGCTACCCAATGAGCAGTTCTTC. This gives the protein CASEVGGGLPNEQFF.

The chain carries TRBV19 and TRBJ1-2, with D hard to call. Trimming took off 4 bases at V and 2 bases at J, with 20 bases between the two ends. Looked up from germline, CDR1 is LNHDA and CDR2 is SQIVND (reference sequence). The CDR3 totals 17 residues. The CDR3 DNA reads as TGTGCCAGTAGTAAGGGTATATGGGAGAGATTAAACTATGGCTACACCTTC. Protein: CASSKGIWERLNYGYTF.

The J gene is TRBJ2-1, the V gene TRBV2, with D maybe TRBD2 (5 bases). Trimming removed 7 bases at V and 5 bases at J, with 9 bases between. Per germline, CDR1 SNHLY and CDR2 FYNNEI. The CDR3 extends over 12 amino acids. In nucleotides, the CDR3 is TGTGCCAGCAAAAAACTAGACAATGAGCAGTTCTTC. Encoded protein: CASKKLDNEQFF.

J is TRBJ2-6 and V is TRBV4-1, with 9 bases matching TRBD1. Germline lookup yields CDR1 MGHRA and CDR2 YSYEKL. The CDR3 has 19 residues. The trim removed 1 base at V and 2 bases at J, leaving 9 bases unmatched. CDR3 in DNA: TGCGCCAGCAGCCAAGCGGAGGGACAGGGATCCGCTGGGGCCAACGTCCTGACTTTC. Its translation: CASSQAEGQGSAGANVLTF.

CDR3 residues: CASSGGRQNLYTQYF. CDR3 DNA sequence: TGTGCCAGCAGTGGGGGCCGACAGAATTTGTATACGCAGTATTTT. V is TRBV27 and J is TRBJ2-3, with a weak D call TRBD1 (6 bases). The CDR3 sequence is 15 residues long. CDR1 MNHEY and CDR2 SMNVEV come from the germline V gene (reference sequence). With 5 bases removed from V and 7 bases from J, the gap between germline ends came to 19 bases.

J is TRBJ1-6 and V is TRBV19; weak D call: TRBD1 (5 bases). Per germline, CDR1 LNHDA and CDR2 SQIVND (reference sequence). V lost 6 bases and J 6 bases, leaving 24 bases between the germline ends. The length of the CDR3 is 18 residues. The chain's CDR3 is CASSLEGRGNLGNSPLHF. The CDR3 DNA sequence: TGTGCCAGTAGCCTCGAGGGTCGGGGGAATTTGGGTAATTCACCCCTCCACTTT.

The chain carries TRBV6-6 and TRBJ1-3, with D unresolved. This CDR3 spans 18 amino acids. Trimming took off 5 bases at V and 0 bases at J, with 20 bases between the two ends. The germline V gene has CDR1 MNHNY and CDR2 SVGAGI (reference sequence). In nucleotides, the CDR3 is TGTGCCAGCAGTCCGACCCCCTGGCGGTCGAGCTCTGGAAACACCATATATTTT. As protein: CASSPTPWRSSSGNTIYF.

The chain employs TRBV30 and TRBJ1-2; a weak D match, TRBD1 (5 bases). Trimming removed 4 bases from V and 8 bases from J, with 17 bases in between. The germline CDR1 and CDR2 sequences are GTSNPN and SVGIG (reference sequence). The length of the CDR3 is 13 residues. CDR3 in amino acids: CAWKYEVRQGYTF. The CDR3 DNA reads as TGTGCCTGGAAGTATGAGGTTAGACAGGGCTACACCTTC.

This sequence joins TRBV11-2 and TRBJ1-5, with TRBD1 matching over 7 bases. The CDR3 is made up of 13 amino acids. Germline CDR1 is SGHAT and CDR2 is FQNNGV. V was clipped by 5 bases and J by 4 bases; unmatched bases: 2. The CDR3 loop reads CASSGQVNQPQHF. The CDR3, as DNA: TGTGCCAGCAGCGGACAGGTTAATCAGCCCCAGCATTTT.

This CDR3 is CASSPGYPNQETQYF. The CDR3 nucleotides are TGTGCCAGCAGCCCAGGGTACCCGAACCAAGAGACCCAGTACTTC. V gene TRBV5-6 combines with J gene TRBJ2-5; perhaps TRBD1 as D (5 bases). CDR3 length: 15 amino acids. Germline lookup yields CDR1 SGHDT and CDR2 YYEEEE. V dropped 4 bases and J dropped 0 bases, with 13 bases sitting between them.

This CDR3 is CASSLGTGGTDTQYF. The CDR3 nucleotides read TGTGCCAGCAGCTTAGGGACAGGCGGCACAGATACGCAGTATTTT. The chain uses TRBV11-1 and TRBJ2-3; TRBD1 matches at 7 bases. Germline CDR1 is SGHAT and CDR2 is FQDESV (reference sequence). CDR3 length: 15 residues. V shed 1 base, J shed 1 base, and the junction held 2 bases outside the gene matches.

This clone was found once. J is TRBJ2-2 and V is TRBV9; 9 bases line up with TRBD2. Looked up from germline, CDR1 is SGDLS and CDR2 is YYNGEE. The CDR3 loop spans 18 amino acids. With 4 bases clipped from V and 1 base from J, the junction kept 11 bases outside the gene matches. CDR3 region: CASSSRRASGENTGELFF. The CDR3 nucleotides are TGTGCCAGCAGCTCCCGGAGGGCTAGCGGGGAGAACACCGGGGAGCTGTTTTTT.

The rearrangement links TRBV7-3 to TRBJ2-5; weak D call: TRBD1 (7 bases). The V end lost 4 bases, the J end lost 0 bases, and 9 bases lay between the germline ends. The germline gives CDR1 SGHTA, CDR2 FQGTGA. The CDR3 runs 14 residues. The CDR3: CASSSGGYQETQYF. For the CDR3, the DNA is TGTGCCAGCAGCTCAGGGGGGTACCAAGAGACCCAGTACTTC.